These 25 T cell receptor beta chains came from one sample sequenced in a study of T cells in Graves' hyperthyroidism and ophthalmopathy. It was RNA transcripts that yielded the amplified TCR beta CDR3 regions. First-round RT-PCR with HTBI primers amplified the TCR CDR3 region. TCRdb ran MiXCR on the multiplex PCR reads and lists one entry per CDR3 protein. Of roughly 420,000 distinct CDR3 sequences listed, roughly 13% were seen once; the top ten hold more than 4.5%. Material: blood. These receptors were obtained from a woman aged 18-29 years with Graves' hyperthyroidism.

This clonotype occurred many times. The gene calls are TRBV2 and TRBJ2-7; D is unclear. This CDR3 contains 12 residues. V lost 7 bases and J 1 base, leaving 8 bases between the germline ends. Per the germline V gene, CDR1 is SNHLY and CDR2 is FYNNEI. The CDR3 region has the DNA TGTGCCAGCACTCGGCAGTCCTACGAGCAGTACTTC. Translated: CASTRQSYEQYF.

The chain uses TRBV6-4 and TRBJ1-1, with TRBD1 identical over 7 bases. CDR3 length equals 14 residues. V shed 0 bases and J 7 bases; nucleotides not matched to a gene: 5. Germline CDR1 MRHNA, CDR2 SNTAGT. In DNA form, the CDR3 reads TGTGCCAGCAGTGACTCGAACAGGGGCAATGAAGCTTTCTTT. It specifies CASSDSNRGNEAFF.

The rearrangement links TRBV6-1 to TRBJ1-5, with D possibly being TRBD1 (6 bases). Germline CDR1 and CDR2: MNHNS and SASEGT. V lost 2 bases and J lost 5, with 16 bases in between. The CDR3 extends over 16 amino acids. This CDR3 reads CASSEMVTGIHQPQHF. The CDR3 DNA sequence: TGTGCCAGCAGTGAAATGGTGACAGGAATTCATCAGCCCCAGCATTTT.

This clonotype was detected only a few times. The chain's CDR3 is CASGLNPGAGGTEAFF. The DNA for the CDR3 is TGTGCTAGTGGTTTGAATCCGGGGGCCGGGGGCACTGAAGCTTTCTTT. The chain carries TRBV12-5 and TRBJ1-1; weak D call: TRBD1 (6 bases). V lost 2 bases to trimming and J lost 4 bases, with 17 bases between them. The CDR3 totals 16 residues. Per the germline V gene, CDR1 is LGHNT and CDR2 is FRNRAP.

This clonotype was found many times. This chain links TRBV28 with TRBJ2-5; possible D gene TRBD2, 6 bases. The CDR3 sequence is 16 residues long. Germline lookup yields CDR1 MDHEN and CDR2 SYDVKM. The germline V and J ends were trimmed by 5 bases and 5 bases, with 21 bases remaining between them. CDR3 sequence reads: CASSLPKASASETQYF. In nucleotides, the CDR3 is TGTGCCAGCAGTCTGCCAAAGGCTAGCGCTTCGGAGACCCAGTACTTC.

This clonotype occurred many times. The chain is built from TRBV30 and TRBJ1-1; D is possibly TRBD1 (6 bases). The CDR3 runs to 13 residues. V was trimmed by 2 bases and J by 6 bases, leaving 13 bases between them. The germline gives CDR1 GTSNPN, CDR2 SVGIG (reference sequence). CDR3 nucleotides: TGTGCCTGGAGTCGGGGGGCGGGCCCTGAAGCTTTCTTT. Its protein is CAWSRGAGPEAFF.

This clonotype was counted at least ten times. CDR3 residues: CSVAEATARYGYTF. The CDR3 nucleotides are TGCAGCGTTGCCGAAGCGACAGCGCGCTATGGCTACACCTTC. The rearrangement links TRBV29-1 to TRBJ1-2; D possibly corresponds to TRBD1 (5 bases). The CDR3 is made up of 14 amino acids. V lost 4 bases and J 4 bases, leaving 16 bases between the germline ends. CDR1 is SQVTM and CDR2 is ANQGSEA in the germline V gene.

V usage is TRBV30 and J usage is TRBJ2-7; the D is unclear. Germline CDR1 is GTSNPN and CDR2 is SVGIG (reference sequence). V was trimmed by 3 bases and J by 0 bases, leaving 9 bases between them. This CDR3 region has 13 residues. In DNA form, the CDR3 reads TGTGCCTGGAGCAGGAGAGCCTCCTACGAGCAGTACTTC. This codes for CAWSRRASYEQYF.

This clonotype has only one observation. The chain couples TRBV2 to TRBJ2-1, with TRBD2 matching 10 bases. J was trimmed by 8 bases and V by 2 bases; bases with no gene match: 3. The CDR3 covers 14 residues. From germline, CDR1 is SNHLY and CDR2 FYNNEI. The CDR3 loop is CASSEIAGGDEQFF. The CDR3 DNA reads TGTGCCAGCAGTGAAATAGCGGGAGGCGATGAGCAGTTCTTC. The entire variable domain, with the rest obtained from reference TRBV2 and TRBJ2-1, is as follows: EPEVTQTPSHQVTQMGQEVILRCVPISNHLYFYWYRQILGQKVEFLVSFYNNEISEKSEIFDDQFSVERPDGSNFTLKIRSTKLEDSAMYFCASSEIAGGDEQFFGPGTRLTVL.

This clonotype was observed a handful of times. This chain joins TRBV20-1 and TRBJ1-3; the D is unclear. Trimming cost V 3 bases and J 3 bases, with 12 bases left between them. Germline CDR1 and CDR2: DFQATT and SNEGSKA (reference sequence). This CDR3 contains 14 residues. The CDR3 loop is CSASKEGIGNTIYF. The CDR3, as DNA: TGCAGTGCTAGTAAGGAGGGTATTGGAAACACCATATATTTT.

The rearrangement links TRBV29-1 to TRBJ2-5, with 7 bases lining up with TRBD1. Trimming cost V 7 bases and J 1 base; bases outside gene matches: 12. The CDR3 is 15 amino acids. Germline V CDR1 and CDR2: SQVTM, ANQGSEA. In DNA, the CDR3 is TGCAGCGCGTCCGGGACAGTGGCGTTCCAAGAGACCCAGTACTTC. This gives the protein CSASGTVAFQETQYF.

The gene calls are TRBV5-4 and TRBJ2-7; 9 bases match TRBD1. V dropped 2 bases and J dropped 3; count of bases not matched to a gene: 9. The germline V gene has CDR1 SGHNT and CDR2 YYREEE (reference sequence). CDR3 length: 16 amino acids. The CDR3, as DNA: TGTGCCAGCAGCTTCTACCCCCGGGACAGGGACTACGAGCAGTACTTC. Translating gives CASSFYPRDRDYEQYF. Looking up the rest from reference TRBV5-4 and TRBJ2-7 gives the full variable domain: ETGVTQSPTHLIKTRGQQVTLRCSSQSGHNTVSWYQQALGQGPQFIFQYYREEENGRGNFPPRFSGLQFPNYSSELNVNALELDDSALYLCASSFYPRDRDYEQYFGPGTRLTVT.

Many counts were recorded for this clonotype. The V and J genes are TRBV24-1 and TRBJ1-5, with D possibly TRBD1 on 5 matching bases. This CDR3 is 14 amino acids long. Trimming removed 4 bases at V and 5 bases at J, with 11 bases between. Germline CDR1 is KGHDR and CDR2 is SFDVKD. The CDR3 sequence: CATSEAGDHQPQHF. CDR3 nucleotide sequence: TGTGCCACCAGTGAGGCGGGGGATCATCAGCCCCAGCATTTT.

This clonotype was counted once. The V call is TRBV7-2, the J call TRBJ2-7; D is unclear. Deletions cut 1 base from V and 4 bases from J, with 8 bases between. The CDR3 sequence is 13 residues long. From germline, CDR1 is SGHTA and CDR2 FQGNSA. CDR3 region: CASSLDNGYEQYF. DNA of the CDR3: TGTGCCAGCAGCTTAGATAACGGATACGAGCAGTACTTC.

This clonotype was seen only a few times. V and J are TRBV20-1 and TRBJ1-2; 7 positions match TRBD1. V shed 7 bases, J shed 4 bases, and the junction held 6 bases outside the gene matches. Looked up from germline, CDR1 is DFQATT and CDR2 is SNEGSKA (reference sequence). The CDR3 contains 12 residues. The CDR3 DNA reads TGCAGTGTTAAGACAGGGAGCTATGGCTACACCTTC. Protein: CSVKTGSYGYTF.

This clonotype was picked up many times. The V gene is TRBV24-1, the J gene TRBJ1-2; no clear D. Trimming shortened V by 3 bases and J by 0 bases, and 7 bases separated the two germline ends. The CDR3 is made up of 14 amino acids. The germline V gene has CDR1 KGHDR and CDR2 SFDVKD. CDR3 sequence: CATSDITANYGYTF. CDR3 coding DNA: TGTGCCACCAGTGATATTACAGCTAACTATGGCTACACCTTC.

Of note for this clonotype: Germline and junction disagree at one end, which may indicate a read error. This rearrangement joins TRBV7-7 to TRBJ1-2, with 8 bases lining up with TRBD1. The CDR3 sequence is 15 residues long. The germline gives CDR1 SSHAT, CDR2 FNYEAQ (reference sequence). The CDR3: CASSLSTGEVDGYTF. CDR3 bases: TGTGCTAGCAGCTTATCGACAGGGGAAGTGGATGGCTACACCTTC.

This clonotype was seen repeatedly, ten times or more. This chain uses TRBV27 with TRBJ2-5; 7 bases line up with TRBD2. In germline, CDR1 is MNHEY, CDR2 SMNVEV (reference sequence). The CDR3 is made up of 14 amino acids. V shed 5 bases and J 5 bases; nucleotides not matched to a gene: 8. This chain's CDR3 is CASSRLAPKETQYF. CDR3 coding DNA: TGTGCCAGCAGTAGACTAGCTCCTAAGGAGACCCAGTACTTC.

This clonotype was counted many times. The rearrangement joins TRBV30 to TRBJ2-1, with TRBD1 matching over 9 bases. Germline V lookup: CDR1 GTSNPN, CDR2 SVGIG (reference sequence). The CDR3 has 16 amino acids. With 2 bases clipped from V and 2 bases from J, the junction kept 7 bases outside the gene matches. The CDR3 nucleotides read TGTGCCTGGAGTCCCGGGACAGGGTACGCCTACAATGAGCAGTTCTTC. Protein sequence: CAWSPGTGYAYNEQFF.

The rearrangement links TRBV4-3 to TRBJ2-2, with D uncertain. The CDR3 spans 13 residues. Germline V CDR1 and CDR2: LGHNA, YSLEER. Trimming removed 1 base from V and 3 bases from J, with 3 bases in between. CDR3 coding DNA: TGCGCCAGCAGCCAAGTGGACACCGGGGAGCTGTTTTTT. It codes for CASSQVDTGELFF.

This clonotype was detected only a few times. The V call is TRBV20-1, the J call TRBJ2-3; the match to TRBD2 covers 8 bases. V gave up 3 bases and J gave up 3 bases; unmatched junction bases: 8. The CDR3 runs 15 residues. The germline CDR1 and CDR2 sequences are DFQATT and SNEGSKA (reference sequence). The CDR3 is CSARHGGEGTDTQYF. CDR3 DNA: TGCAGTGCTAGGCACGGGGGGGAGGGTACAGATACGCAGTATTTT.

The chain recombines TRBV13 with TRBJ2-5; 7 nucleotides line up with TRBD1. The germline V gene encodes CDR1 PRHDT and CDR2 FYEKMQ (reference sequence). The CDR3 runs to 15 residues. V was clipped by 4 bases and J by 5 bases; unmatched bases: 10. CDR3 sequence (DNA): TGTGCCAGCAGCTCCAGGGGGAAATCCCGTGAGACCCAGTACTTC. Translating it yields CASSSRGKSRETQYF.

A note on this clonotype: It may be a read error: a sequence one base away is much more abundant. V is TRBV7-3 and J is TRBJ2-3, with unresolved D. The CDR3 spans 15 residues. Trimming stripped 5 bases from V and 0 bases from J, with 12 bases between. CDR1 and CDR2 (germline): SGHTA, FQGTGA. The CDR3 DNA sequence: TGTGCCAGCAGCCCGGGCAGGATTAGCACAGATACGCAGTATTTT. Its translation: CASSPGRISTDTQYF.

The chain joins TRBV5-1 to TRBJ2-1, with 11 bases aligning to TRBD2. The CDR3 totals 16 residues. J lost 9 bases, V lost 0 bases, and 8 bases had no gene match. CDR1 is SGHRS and CDR2 is YFSETQ in the germline V gene. CDR3 nucleotide sequence: TGCGCCAGCAGCTTGGAACTAGCGGGAGAATTGGGTGAGCAGTTCTTC. Translation: CASSLELAGELGEQFF.

This clonotype was seen at least ten times. The CDR3 coding sequence is TGTGCCAGCAGCTTAGCGGGCCTCCAAGAGACCCAGTACTTC. Translated: CASSLAGLQETQYF. V and J are TRBV7-2 and TRBJ2-5; D call uncertain. Trimming pared 0 bases from V and 1 base from J, leaving 6 bases between. CDR1 is SGHTA, CDR2 FQGNSA, per germline. The CDR3 length is 14 residues.